The following is a T cell receptor beta chain sequence with its context. Produced via immunoSEQ multiplex PCR; TCRdb's table is partial and in-frame only. In the table there are some 390,000 clones, about 88% of which are singletons. The sample belongs to a study of Ad26.COV2.S vaccination and SARS-CoV-2 variants. Indicated treatment: some 20 received Ad26.COV2.S at low or high dose, single or two shots; about 5 received placebo; per-sample allocation not given. It was on day 63 after the first vaccine or placebo injection that samples were taken. The sequencing used peripheral blood, collected in a trial of Ad26.COV2.S vaccine versus placebo. The TCR comes from a person aged 18-60 years who received the Ad26.COV2.S COVID-19 vaccine or a placebo.

In DNA form, the CDR3 reads TGTGCCAGCAGCTTAAACGGTGGGAGGAACACTGAAGCTTTCTTT. Protein product: CASSLNGGRNTEAFF. The J gene is TRBJ1-1, the V gene TRBV7-2, with D hard to call. CDR3 length equals 15 residues. With 2 bases removed from V and 1 base from J, the gap between germline ends came to 11 bases. Looked up from germline, CDR1 is SGHTA and CDR2 is FQGNSA.